This TCR beta chain was captured by sequencing in a study of beta chain features in type 1 diabetes. In its sample, this clone was seen once. Germline CDR1 is SNHLY and CDR2 is FYNNEI. J was trimmed by 5 bases and V by 4 bases; bases with no gene match: 3. CDR3 length: 13 residues. Since all of the isolated RNA was reverse transcribed, expressed TCRB transcripts were what got sequenced. The assay was immunoSEQ multiplex PCR, and TCRdb's table has in-frame clones only and misses some. In the table there are over 150,000 clones, around 8% of which are singletons. The specimen sequenced was central memory CD4+ T cells from blood. This chain joins TRBV2 and TRBJ1-2; 8 bases fit TRBD1. The sequence came from a man younger than 35 in good health. The CDR3 DNA follows: TGTGCCAGCAGTGTCTACAGGGGGTATGGCTACACCTTC. Protein sequence: CASSVYRGYGYTF.